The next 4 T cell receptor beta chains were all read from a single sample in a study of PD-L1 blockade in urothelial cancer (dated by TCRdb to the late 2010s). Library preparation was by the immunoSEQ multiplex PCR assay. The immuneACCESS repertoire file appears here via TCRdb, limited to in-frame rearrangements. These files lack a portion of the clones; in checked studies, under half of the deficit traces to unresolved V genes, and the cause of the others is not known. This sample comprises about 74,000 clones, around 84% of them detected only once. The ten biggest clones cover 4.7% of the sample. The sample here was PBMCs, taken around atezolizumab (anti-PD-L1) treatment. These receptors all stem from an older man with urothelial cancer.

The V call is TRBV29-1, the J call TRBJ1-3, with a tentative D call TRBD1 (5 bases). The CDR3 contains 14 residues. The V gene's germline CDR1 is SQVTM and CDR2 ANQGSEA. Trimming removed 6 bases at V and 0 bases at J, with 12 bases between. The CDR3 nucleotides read TGCAGCGTCGATGTCAGGGACTCTGGAAACACCATATATTTT. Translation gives CSVDVRDSGNTIYF.

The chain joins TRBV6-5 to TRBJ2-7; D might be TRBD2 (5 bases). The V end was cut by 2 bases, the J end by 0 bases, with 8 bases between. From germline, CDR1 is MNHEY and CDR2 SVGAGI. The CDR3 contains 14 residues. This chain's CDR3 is CASSYAGPSYEQYF. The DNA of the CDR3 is TGTGCCAGCAGTTACGCGGGCCCCTCCTACGAGCAGTACTTC.

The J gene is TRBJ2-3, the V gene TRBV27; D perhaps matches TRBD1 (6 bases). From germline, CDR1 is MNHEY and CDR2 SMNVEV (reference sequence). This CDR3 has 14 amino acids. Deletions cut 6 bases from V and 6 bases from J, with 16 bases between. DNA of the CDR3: TGTGCCAGCAGCAGAGGCGGACAGTTGGATACGCAGTATTTT. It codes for CASSRGGQLDTQYF.

This chain's CDR3 is CASSLWGGEQFF. Written as DNA, the CDR3 is TGTGCCAGCAGCTTGTGGGGGGGTGAGCAGTTCTTC. This chain connects TRBV5-6 to TRBJ2-1; the match to TRBD2 covers 7 bases. This CDR3 has 12 amino acids. The V gene's germline CDR1 is SGHDT and CDR2 YYEEEE. The ends lost 1 base at V and 9 bases at J; junction bases unmatched: 1.